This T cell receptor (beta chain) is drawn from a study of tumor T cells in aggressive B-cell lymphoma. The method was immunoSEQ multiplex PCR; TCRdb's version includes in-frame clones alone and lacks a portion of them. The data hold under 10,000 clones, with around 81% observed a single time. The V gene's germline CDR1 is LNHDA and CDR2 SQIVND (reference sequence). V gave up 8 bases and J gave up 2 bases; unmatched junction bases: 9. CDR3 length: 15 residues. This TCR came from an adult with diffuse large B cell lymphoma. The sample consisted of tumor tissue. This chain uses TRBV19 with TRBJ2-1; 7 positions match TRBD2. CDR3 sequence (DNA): TGTGCCAGTTGTAGCGGGTCTAGCCCCTACAATGAGCAGTTCTTC. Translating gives CASCSGSSPYNEQFF. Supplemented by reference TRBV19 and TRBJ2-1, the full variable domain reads DGGITQSPKYLFRKEGQNVTLSCEQNLNHDAMYWYRQDPGQGLRLIYYSQIVNDFQKGDIAEGYSVSREKKESFPLTVTSAQKNPTAFYLCASCSGSSPYNEQFFGPGTRLTVL.